This entry concerns a single TCR beta chain. There is no known antigen for this receptor. In total, 666 healthy bone marrow donors made up the cohort. Cohort members were all nominally healthy when sampled, although unrecorded immune exposures were likely present. The donor was CMV seropositive and belonged to the group of 250 to 300 seropositive cohort members. A peripheral blood sample was provided by each donor, and peripheral blood mononuclear cells were used for TCR beta sequencing. Genomic DNA extraction from the blood cell samples was performed with the Qiagen DNeasy Blood Extraction Kit. These data originate in a study of cytomegalovirus exposure and HLA in healthy donors (dated by TCRdb to 2016 to 2017). Study-wide context: An earlier analysis of about 560 of the donors reported about 280 Gb of sequence data and around 110 million unique TCR beta sequences obtained from approximately 180 million T cells. An early release covering just under 650 HLA-typed donors comprised about 300 gigabases of sequencing data and about 90 million unique TCR sequences. Of the roughly 400 genotyped donors, about 80% fell in the genetic ancestry cluster associated with self-reported Caucasian donors. The study aimed to test whether cataloging public T cell receptors could reveal signatures of past pathogen exposure. The study used immunosequencing to profile the T cell repertoires of around 600 subjects and linked those repertoires to cytomegalovirus serostatus. A separate validation cohort of roughly 120 different subjects was used in addition to the approximately 700-subject first cohort. To predict cytomegalovirus infection status, the study combined high-throughput TCR immunosequencing, statistical association of individual TCRs with disease status, and machine learning. In a later analysis, previously published TCR beta repertoires from 666 donors were re-analyzed and high-resolution HLA genotyping was added so that TCR occurrence patterns could be studied. Rather than using new phenotypic data, the later analysis identified candidate immune exposures from TCR beta sequences and from how often those sequences occurred across donors. An earlier analysis of some 500 of the donors used high-throughput TCR beta sequencing to judge whether each TCR beta V gene segment behaved as functional or pseudogenic. Donor age, sex, ethnicity and CMV serostatus were collected together with the repertoire data. A later genetic analysis took genome-wide SNP genotypes for about 65% of the roughly 670 donors and used that subset as a discovery cohort. All discovery cohort repertoires had been generated using a single sequencing platform. Both class I and class II loci were covered by HLA typing, at four-digit resolution. The number of typed donors differed by locus: roughly 620-630 for A, B, C, DRB1 and DQB1; approximately 520 for DQA1; approximately 600 for DPA1; and about 450 for DPB1. Several DR-DQ haplotypes were handled as single units for association and clustering because linkage in the cohort was strong. On average, around 240,000 unique TCR beta nucleotide sequences were sequenced per donor among about 400 genotyped donors of the cohort, with about 19% of those sequences being non-productive. General findings and caveats noted by the study authors: A few of the identified cytomegalovirus-associated TCR beta chains were confirmed in vitro to be specific for cytomegalovirus antigens. In both the original and validation cohorts, the classifier was reported to diagnose cytomegalovirus status with high specificity and sensitivity. A cluster of highly shared sequence variants was judged likely to represent a technical artifact of the sequencing pipeline. When HLA alleles, especially DR and DQ, strongly co-occurred, TCR associations were difficult to assign to individual alleles. In a later genetic analysis, fewer N-insertions in productive TCRs were reported among donors in an Asian-associated ancestry cluster than the 666-donor mean. According to a later analysis, TCR association rates differed among HLA loci, with DRB1 alleles showing the most associated TCRs and HLA-C alleles showing the fewest. Some IMGT-functional V segments, including TRBV6-2 and TRBV6-3, could not be distinguished by the 87-base-pair reads and were therefore excluded. Only TCR beta chains were sequenced in this cohort, and the absence of alpha or paired-chain data limited detectable features. V-gene and J-gene trimming of TCR beta chains was associated with a missense DCLRE1C variant in a later genetic analysis, and the association was replicated in an independent cohort. Presence/absence analyses assumed roughly uniform sequencing depth across donors, an assumption that may not hold. In the study, 150 to 200 TCR beta chains were listed as associated with cytomegalovirus. In a later analysis, HLA-associated TCR beta chains were found to be more clonally expanded and to have lower generation probabilities than equally common non-associated chains. In an earlier analysis of about 540 of the donors, most TCR beta V segments were observed in productive rearrangements about 87% or about 30% of the time, broadly matching IMGT annotations. At a false discovery rate of 0.05, a later analysis linked under 20,000 TCR beta sequences to specific HLA alleles. In a later analysis, several top co-occurrence clusters were reported to appear linked to parvovirus B19, influenza, CMV and Epstein-Barr virus. In a later analysis, most CMV-associated TCR beta chains were found to appear HLA-restricted, with HLA associations seemingly driven largely by CMV exposure. For the cohort, immune exposure information was limited to CMV serostatus. Linkage disequilibrium might explain the correlated functional status among segregating V segments, but an unknown experimental factor could not be excluded. Across donors, most TCR sequences were observed very rarely, whereas some public TCRs were present in many individuals. According to the authors, the approach could potentially be generalized to other disease states and immunological phenotypes. Because counts were too low, around 18 rarely observed V segments, including chromosome 9 orphons, were left out of the earlier analysis of approximately 500 of the donors. A further reported finding was that TCR beta sequences accurately predicted the HLA-A and HLA-B alleles for most subjects in the first cohort. HLA typing was unavailable for some donors at each locus, so association tests used only the typed subset.

The library relied on the immunoSEQ multiplex PCR assay. For the multiplex PCR, a mixture combining 60 forward primers for TCR Vbeta segments and 13 reverse primers for TCR Jbeta segments was used. A multiplex PCR assay on genomic DNA amplified the CDR3 region of rearranged TCR beta genes. The amplified TCR beta libraries were sequenced on the Illumina HiSeq System as 87-base-pair reads. The authors' analysis ran thus. A later analysis counted approximately 84 million unique TCR beta chains across the approximately 700 repertoires, and around 12 million of these chains were shared by at least two donors. Raw reads were error-corrected and collapsed into unique sequences with a nearest-neighbor algorithm that merged closely related sequences to remove PCR and sequencing errors. CDR3 sequences were aligned to IMGT reference sequences to assign V, D and J gene segments. Each retained sequence needed at least a six-nucleotide match to both a V gene segment and a J gene segment. A rearrangement counted as productive if the CDR3 had no stop codons and remained in frame with V and J, and every other rearrangement counted as non-productive. CDR3 was defined by IMGT convention, running from the second conserved V-encoded cysteine to the conserved J-encoded phenylalanine. In an earlier analysis of around 540 of the donors, sequences lacking an unambiguous match to a single V gene segment were excluded. In an earlier analysis of roughly 600 of the donors, a V segment was called functional when productive rearrangements were above 56.7%, and segregating when the standard deviation between donors exceeded 5%. A statistical classification framework was built for diagnosing cytomegalovirus status from the catalog of TCR beta chain sequences. In a later analysis, V and J genes were assigned by comparing TCR nucleotide sequences against IMGT/GENE-DB human TR gene sequences. Using the TCRdist pipeline, a later analysis assigned CDR3 sequences along with most-parsimonious VDJ recombination scenarios. In a later analysis, each TCR beta chain was defined by its CDR3 amino acid sequence together with its V-gene family, and reads without a unique V-gene family were excluded. As a way to deal with suspected cross-contamination and a sequencing artifact, a later analysis dropped 450 to 700 nucleotide sequences that were highly shared and had low generation probability. In a later analysis, a clonal expansion index was calculated for each public chain from normalized within-repertoire ranks of inferred template counts. In a later analysis, generation probabilities were computed using a VDJ recombination model fitted to out-of-frame rearrangements, and the results were checked against IGoR. In a later analysis, hypergeometric tests were used to score TCR-TCR, TCR-HLA and TCR-CMV co-occurrence, with a repertoire-size bias correction applied to TCR pairs. A later analysis estimated false discovery rates by permuting HLA or CMV assignments 20 times. In a later analysis, co-occurring TCRs were grouped with DBSCAN, and TCRdist sequence similarity was added when clustering was performed within HLA-allele-positive subsets. Repertoires with fewer than 30,000 or more than 120,000 public chains were left out of co-occurrence clustering, as were a handful of repertoires with anomalous nucleotide sharing. TCRdb re-hosts the immuneACCESS table, in-frame sequences only. Its copies lack some clones; in the studies checked, an unresolved V gene accounts for under half of them, and the cause for the rest is not known. V and J calls and clone size are copied from that table; D and trimming were computed from the DNA. This sample's table has entries for about 67,000 clones. Together, the top ten hold approximately 5.3% of the sample.

V gives up 3 bases and J gives up 1 base, and the segment between their germline ends measures 10 bases. CDR1 and CDR2 are read off the germline V gene as SGHTA and FQGNSA. Including cysteine and phenylalanine, the CDR3 has 15 amino acids. The only DNA kept is the CDR3, 45 bases in frame from the first base. Sequencing was done on a sample of PBMCs. The chain links TRBV7-2 with TRBJ2-1, and perhaps TRBD1 as D gene, on 6 matching bases. The receptor comes from a man aged 25 to 45 in good health and CMV-seropositive. The DNA is TGTGCCAGCAGCTTGAGGGGGTTATCCTACAATGAGCAGTTCTTC. It specifies CASSLRGLSYNEQFF.